This T cell receptor (beta chain) came from a study of T cell responses to AZD1222 COVID-19 vaccine (dated by TCRdb to about 2021). At the level of the whole study: AZD1222 recipients given second doses at about 4 weeks or at about 12 weeks were pooled, since spike-specific TCR depth and breadth were not found to differ between the two schedules. TCR sequencing covered 230 to 250 trial participants: around 210 given two doses of AZD1222 and approximately 25 given two doses of MenACWY control vaccine. Enrollment into the trials was organized by age into subgroups of 18-55, 56-69 and 70-plus years, and those subgroups contained roughly 150, 30 and 60 TCR-sequenced participants, respectively. The paper's findings and limits, for the study overall: A significant rise in spike-specific TCR breadth and depth was observed after two AZD1222 doses relative to day 0 and relative to MenACWY recipients. In the small 56-69-year group, the increase in depth fell short of significance, most likely because of low power. Participants were mostly white British and included more females than males, and it was suggested by the authors that clonal diversity may have been underestimated. Conclusions about previously exposed vaccinees were limited because only a handful of AZD1222 recipients were SARS-CoV-2 seropositive at baseline. The vaccine-associated CD4 TCRs covered the entire spike protein, and the dominant responses fell in regions 160-218 and 743-854. Because no day 14 peak-response samples were available, repertoires were characterized only after the peak T cell response. Reportedly, close to half of the unique spike-specific TCRs recognized epitopes lying outside the regions that are mutated in the B.1.351 and B.1.1.7 variants.

Regarding this clone: The antigen it recognizes is unknown. Per-base quality was not reported, and no clone a single base away is much larger than it.

V is pruned by 5 bases and J by 5 bases, leaving 7 bases of the junction without a gene match. Measured from the cysteine to the phenylalanine, the CDR3 is 14 residues long. Only CDR3 DNA is held: 42 bases, read in frame from base 1. From the germline V gene, CDR1 is SQVTM and CDR2 is ANQGSEA. The CDR3 regions of human TCRbeta chains were analyzed by immunosequencing. In the paper's pipeline: TCRs in the repertoires were matched against a reference library of SARS-CoV-2-specific TCRs that had been generated with the MIRA antigen-specificity platform. Breadth was defined as the fraction of unique TCRs that were SARS-CoV-2-associated. Depth was defined as the fraction of total T cells that were SARS-CoV-2-associated. Using the MIRA data, each spike-specific TCR was mapped to the spike region that the TCR reacts to and placed in a CD4 or CD8 class. Log10-transformed breadth and depth values were compared by one-way ANOVA with Sidak's multiple comparisons tests. TCRdb holds this immuneACCESS table with in-frame rearrangements only. Some clones are missing; in checked studies, unresolved V genes explain under half, and the rest has no known cause. That table furnishes V, J and clone size, whereas the DNA furnished D and trimming. For this sample the table gives around 170,000 clones, of which 80% to 95% were detected only once. The ten largest clonotypes hold 4% to 5.5% of the sample.

The time point label on this specimen signifies: baseline before first vaccination. Vaccinee samples were obtained from the UK trials COV001 and COV002, which included a single-blind randomized controlled phase 2/3 trial of AZD1222 (ChAdOx1 nCoV-19) in healthy adults. Trial participant PBMC samples were collected at day 0 and day 28 after the second dose for TCRbeta chain sequencing. The TCR was taken from an adult in good health. The chain employs TRBV29-1 and TRBJ2-1; a stretch of 9 junction bases matches TRBD1. The sequenced sample was peripheral blood, obtained on day 0 of AZD1222 vaccination. The bases are TGCAGCGTTCGGTGGACAGGGGTAAACAATGAGCAGTTCTTC. Its protein product is CSVRWTGVNNEQFF.